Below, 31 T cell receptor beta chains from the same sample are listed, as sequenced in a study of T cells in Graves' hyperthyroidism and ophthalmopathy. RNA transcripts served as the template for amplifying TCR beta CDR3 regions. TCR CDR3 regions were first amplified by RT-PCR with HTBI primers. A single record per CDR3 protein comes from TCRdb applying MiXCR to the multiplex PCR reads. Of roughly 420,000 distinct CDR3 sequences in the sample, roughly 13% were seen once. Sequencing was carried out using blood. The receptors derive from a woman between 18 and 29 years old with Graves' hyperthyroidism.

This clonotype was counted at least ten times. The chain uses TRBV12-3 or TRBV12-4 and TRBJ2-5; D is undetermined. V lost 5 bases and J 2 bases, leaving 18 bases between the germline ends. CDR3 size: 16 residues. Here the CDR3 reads CASSGVISGRQETQYF. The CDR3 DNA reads TGTGCCAGCAGTGGTGTGATCTCCGGACGACAAGAGACCCAGTACTTC.

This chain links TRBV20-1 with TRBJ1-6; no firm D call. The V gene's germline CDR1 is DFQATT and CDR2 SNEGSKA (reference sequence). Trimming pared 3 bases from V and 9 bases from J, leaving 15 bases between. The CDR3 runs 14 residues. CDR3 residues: CSASAGNSGSPLHF. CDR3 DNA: TGCAGTGCTAGCGCTGGGAACTCAGGTTCACCCCTCCACTTT.

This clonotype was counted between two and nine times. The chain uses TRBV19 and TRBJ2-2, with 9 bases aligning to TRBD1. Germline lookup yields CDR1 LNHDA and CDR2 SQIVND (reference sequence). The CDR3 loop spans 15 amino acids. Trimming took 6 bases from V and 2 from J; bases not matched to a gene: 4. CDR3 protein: CASSQTGGNTGELFF. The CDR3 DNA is TGTGCCAGTAGCCAGACAGGGGGTAACACCGGGGAGCTGTTTTTT. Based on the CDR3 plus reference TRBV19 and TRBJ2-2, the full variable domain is DGGITQSPKYLFRKEGQNVTLSCEQNLNHDAMYWYRQDPGQGLRLIYYSQIVNDFQKGDIAEGYSVSREKKESFPLTVTSAQKNPTAFYLCASSQTGGNTGELFFGEGSRLTVL.

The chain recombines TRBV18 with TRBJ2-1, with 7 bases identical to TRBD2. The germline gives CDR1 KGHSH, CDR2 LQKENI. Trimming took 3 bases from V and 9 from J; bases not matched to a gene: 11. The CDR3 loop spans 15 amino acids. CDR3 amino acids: CASSPRSGGSGEQFF. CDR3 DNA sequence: TGTGCCAGCTCACCTCGGTCGGGCGGGAGCGGTGAGCAGTTCTTC.

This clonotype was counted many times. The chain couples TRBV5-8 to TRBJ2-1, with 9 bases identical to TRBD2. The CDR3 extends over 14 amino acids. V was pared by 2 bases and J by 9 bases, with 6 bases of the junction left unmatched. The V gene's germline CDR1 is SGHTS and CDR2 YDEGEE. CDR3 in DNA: TGTGCCAGCAGCTTTAGCGGGAGAACGGGTGAGCAGTTCTTC. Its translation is CASSFSGRTGEQFF.

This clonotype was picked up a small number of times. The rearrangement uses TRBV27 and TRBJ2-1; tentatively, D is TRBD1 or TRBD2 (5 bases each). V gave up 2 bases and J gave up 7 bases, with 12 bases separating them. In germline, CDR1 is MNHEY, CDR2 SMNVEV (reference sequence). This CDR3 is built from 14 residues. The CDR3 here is CASSLEGCANEQFF. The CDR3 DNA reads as TGTGCCAGCAGTTTAGAGGGGTGCGCTAATGAGCAGTTCTTC.

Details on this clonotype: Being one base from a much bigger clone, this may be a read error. CDR3 sequence reads: CASSSTGKGSGKLVF. CDR3 bases: TGTGCCAGCAGTTCGACAGGGAAGGGTTCGGGAAAACTGGTTTTT. The chain is built from TRBV12-3 or TRBV12-4 and TRBJ1-4, with 7 bases matching TRBD1. The CDR3 extends over 15 amino acids.

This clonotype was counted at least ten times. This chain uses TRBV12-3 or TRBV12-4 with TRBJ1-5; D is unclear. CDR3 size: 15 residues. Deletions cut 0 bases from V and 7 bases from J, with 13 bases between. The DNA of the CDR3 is TGTGCCAGCAGTTTAGCTTTGGGATTAGGGCAGCCCCAGCATTTT. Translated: CASSLALGLGQPQHF.

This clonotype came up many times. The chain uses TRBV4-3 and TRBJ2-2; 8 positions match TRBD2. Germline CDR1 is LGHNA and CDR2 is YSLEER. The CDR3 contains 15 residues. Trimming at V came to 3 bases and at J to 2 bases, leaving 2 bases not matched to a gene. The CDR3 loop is CASSQGLENTGELFF. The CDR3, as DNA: TGCGCCAGCAGCCAGGGACTAGAAAACACCGGGGAGCTGTTTTTT.

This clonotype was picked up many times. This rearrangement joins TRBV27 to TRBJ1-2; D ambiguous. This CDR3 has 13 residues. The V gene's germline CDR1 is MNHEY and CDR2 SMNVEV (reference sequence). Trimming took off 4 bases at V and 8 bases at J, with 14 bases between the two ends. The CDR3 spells CASSSGPPEGYTF. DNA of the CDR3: TGTGCCAGCAGTTCGGGCCCTCCGGAGGGCTACACCTTC.

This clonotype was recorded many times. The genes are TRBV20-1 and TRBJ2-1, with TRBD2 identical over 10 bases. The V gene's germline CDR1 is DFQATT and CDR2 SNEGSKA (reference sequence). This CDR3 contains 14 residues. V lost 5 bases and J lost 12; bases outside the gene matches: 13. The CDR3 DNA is TGCAGTGCTGCCGGGACTAGCGTAGCGTCAGGGCAGTTCTTC. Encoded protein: CSAAGTSVASGQFF.

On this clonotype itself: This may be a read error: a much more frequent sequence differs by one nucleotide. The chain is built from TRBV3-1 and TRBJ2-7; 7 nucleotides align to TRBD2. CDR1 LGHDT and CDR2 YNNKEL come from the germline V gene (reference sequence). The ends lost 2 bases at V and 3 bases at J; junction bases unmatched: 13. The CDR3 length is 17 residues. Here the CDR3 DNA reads TGTGCCAGCAGCCAAATAGATCGCGGGAGTTGGGTCTACGAGCAGTACTTC. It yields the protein CASSQIDRGSWVYEQYF.

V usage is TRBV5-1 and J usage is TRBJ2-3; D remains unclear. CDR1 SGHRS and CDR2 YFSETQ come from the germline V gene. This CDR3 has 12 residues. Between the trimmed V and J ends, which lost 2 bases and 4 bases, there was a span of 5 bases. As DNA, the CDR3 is TGCGCCAGCAGCTTTGTCTCAGATACGCAGTATTTT. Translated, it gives CASSFVSDTQYF.

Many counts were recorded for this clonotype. The CDR3 region is CASKVGGLTDTQYF. CDR3 nucleotide sequence: TGTGCCAGCAAGGTTGGAGGACTCACAGATACGCAGTATTTT. The chain employs TRBV6-1 and TRBJ2-3; possibly TRBD2 for D (5 bases). V was clipped by 7 bases and J by 2 bases, with 13 bases between them. The CDR3 consists of 14 residues. From germline, CDR1 is MNHNS and CDR2 SASEGT.

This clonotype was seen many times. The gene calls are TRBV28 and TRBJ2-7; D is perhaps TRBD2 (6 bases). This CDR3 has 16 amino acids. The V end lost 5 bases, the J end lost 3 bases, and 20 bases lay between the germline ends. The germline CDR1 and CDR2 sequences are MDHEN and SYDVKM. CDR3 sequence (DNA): TGTGCCAGCAGTGCCAGGGCCAGCGTCGGGGGCTACGAGCAGTACTTC. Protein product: CASSARASVGGYEQYF.

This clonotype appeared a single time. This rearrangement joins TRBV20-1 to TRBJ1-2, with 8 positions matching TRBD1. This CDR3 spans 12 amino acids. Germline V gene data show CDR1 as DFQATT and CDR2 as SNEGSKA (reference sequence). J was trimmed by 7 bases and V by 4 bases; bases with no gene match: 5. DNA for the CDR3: TGCAGTGCTATGGACAGGGCCGGTGGCTACACCTTC. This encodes CSAMDRAGGYTF.

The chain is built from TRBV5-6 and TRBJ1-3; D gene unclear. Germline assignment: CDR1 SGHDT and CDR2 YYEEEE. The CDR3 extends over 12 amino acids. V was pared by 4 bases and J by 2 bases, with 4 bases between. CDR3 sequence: CASSSPGNTIYF. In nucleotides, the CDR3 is TGTGCCAGCAGCAGCCCTGGAAACACCATATATTTT.

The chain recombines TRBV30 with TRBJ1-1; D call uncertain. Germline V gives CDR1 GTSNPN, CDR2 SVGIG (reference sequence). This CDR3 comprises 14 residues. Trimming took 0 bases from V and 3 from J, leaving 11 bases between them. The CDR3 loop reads CAWSVWGADTEAFF. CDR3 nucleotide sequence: TGTGCCTGGAGTGTATGGGGAGCAGACACTGAAGCTTTCTTT.

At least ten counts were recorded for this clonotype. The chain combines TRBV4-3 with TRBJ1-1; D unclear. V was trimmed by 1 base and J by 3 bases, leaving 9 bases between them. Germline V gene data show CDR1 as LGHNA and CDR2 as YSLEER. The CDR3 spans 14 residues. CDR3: CASSQAHKYTEAFF. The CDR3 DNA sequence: TGCGCCAGCAGCCAAGCTCACAAGTACACTGAAGCTTTCTTT.

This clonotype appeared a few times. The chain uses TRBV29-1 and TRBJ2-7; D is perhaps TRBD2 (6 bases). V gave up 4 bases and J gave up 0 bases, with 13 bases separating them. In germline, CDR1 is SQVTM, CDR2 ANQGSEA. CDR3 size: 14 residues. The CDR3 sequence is CSVGGAGSSYEQYF. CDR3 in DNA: TGCAGCGTTGGGGGCGCGGGGAGCTCCTACGAGCAGTACTTC.

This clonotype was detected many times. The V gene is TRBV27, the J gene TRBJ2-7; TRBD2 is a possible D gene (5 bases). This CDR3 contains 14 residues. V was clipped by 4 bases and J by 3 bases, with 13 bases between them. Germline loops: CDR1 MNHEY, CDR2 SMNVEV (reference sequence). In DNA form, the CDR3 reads TGTGCCAGCAGTTCAAGGACGGGATTCTACGAGCAGTACTTC. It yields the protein CASSSRTGFYEQYF.

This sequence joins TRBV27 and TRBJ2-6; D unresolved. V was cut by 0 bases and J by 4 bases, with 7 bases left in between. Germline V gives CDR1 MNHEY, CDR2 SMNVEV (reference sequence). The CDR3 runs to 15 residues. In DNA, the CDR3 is TGTGCCAGCAGTTTATCGCCCTTGGGGGCCAACGTCCTGACTTTC. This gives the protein CASSLSPLGANVLTF.

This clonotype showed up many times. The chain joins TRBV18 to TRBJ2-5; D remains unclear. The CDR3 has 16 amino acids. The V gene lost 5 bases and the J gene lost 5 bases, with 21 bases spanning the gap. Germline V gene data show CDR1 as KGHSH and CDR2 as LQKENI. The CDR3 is CASSNLFQARKETQYF. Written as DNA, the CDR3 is TGTGCCAGCTCAAACTTATTCCAAGCCAGAAAGGAGACCCAGTACTTC.

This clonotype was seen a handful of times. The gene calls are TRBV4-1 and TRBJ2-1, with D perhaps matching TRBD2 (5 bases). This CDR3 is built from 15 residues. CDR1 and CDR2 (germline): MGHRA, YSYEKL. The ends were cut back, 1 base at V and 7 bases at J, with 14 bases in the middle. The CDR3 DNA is TGCGCCAGCAGCCAAGCGGAACCTCGAGGGAATGAGCAGTTCTTC. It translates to CASSQAEPRGNEQFF.

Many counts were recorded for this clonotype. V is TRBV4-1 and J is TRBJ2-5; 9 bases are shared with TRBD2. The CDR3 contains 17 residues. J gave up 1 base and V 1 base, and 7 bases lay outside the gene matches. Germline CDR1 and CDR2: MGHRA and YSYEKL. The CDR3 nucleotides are TGCGCCAGCAGCCAAGTTCGGCTAGCGGGAAGCCAAGAGACCCAGTACTTC. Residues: CASSQVRLAGSQETQYF.

CDR3 loop: CSAAERAAYEQYF. The CDR3, as DNA: TGCAGTGCAGCCGAGCGGGCCGCCTACGAGCAGTACTTC. V usage is TRBV20-1 and J usage is TRBJ2-7; D is possibly TRBD2 (6 bases). The V end was cut by 6 bases, the J end by 2 bases, with 14 bases between. The CDR3 covers 13 residues. Germline V lookup: CDR1 DFQATT, CDR2 SNEGSKA (reference sequence).

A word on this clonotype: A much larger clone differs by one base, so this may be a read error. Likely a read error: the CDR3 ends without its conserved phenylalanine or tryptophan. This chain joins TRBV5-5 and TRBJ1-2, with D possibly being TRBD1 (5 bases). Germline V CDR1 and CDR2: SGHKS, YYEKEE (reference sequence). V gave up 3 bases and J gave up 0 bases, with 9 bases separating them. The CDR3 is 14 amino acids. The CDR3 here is CASSWDLANYGYTS. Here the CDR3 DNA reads TGTGCCAGCAGCTGGGACTTAGCTAACTATGGCTACACCTCC.

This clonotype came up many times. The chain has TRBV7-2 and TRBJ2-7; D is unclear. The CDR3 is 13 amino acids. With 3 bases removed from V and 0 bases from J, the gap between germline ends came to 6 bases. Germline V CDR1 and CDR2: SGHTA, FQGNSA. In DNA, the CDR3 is TGTGCCAGCAGCTTTCCCGGCTCCTACGAGCAGTACTTC. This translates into CASSFPGSYEQYF.

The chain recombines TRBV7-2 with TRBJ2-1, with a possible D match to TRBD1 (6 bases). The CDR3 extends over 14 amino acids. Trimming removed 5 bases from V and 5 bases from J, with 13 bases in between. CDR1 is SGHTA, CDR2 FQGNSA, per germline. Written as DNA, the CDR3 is TGTGCCAGCAGCCGGGACATAGCCGACAATGAGCAGTTCTTC. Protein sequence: CASSRDIADNEQFF.

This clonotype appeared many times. The CDR3, as DNA: TGTGCCAGCAGTTTACTCGCAGGAGAGACCCAGTACTTC. This encodes CASSLLAGETQYF. V is TRBV27 and J is TRBJ2-5; D remains unclear. The V gene's germline CDR1 is MNHEY and CDR2 SMNVEV (reference sequence). Trimming stripped 2 bases from V and 4 bases from J, with 8 bases between. The length of the CDR3 is 13 residues.

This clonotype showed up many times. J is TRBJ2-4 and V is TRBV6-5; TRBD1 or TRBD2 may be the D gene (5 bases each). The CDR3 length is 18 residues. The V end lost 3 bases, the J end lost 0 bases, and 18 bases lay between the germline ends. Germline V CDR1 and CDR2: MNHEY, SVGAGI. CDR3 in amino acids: CASSYRGRQRLAKNIQYF. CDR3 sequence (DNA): TGTGCCAGCAGTTATCGGGGCAGACAACGATTAGCCAAAAACATTCAGTACTTC.